These 28 T cell receptor beta chains originate from one sample sequenced in a study of T cells in Graves' hyperthyroidism and ophthalmopathy (dated by TCRdb to between 2019 and 2020). The library was prepared using multiplex PCR. These reads were obtained on an Illumina HiSeq 2000. Amplification of TCR beta CDR3 regions was carried out from RNA transcripts. The first round of RT-PCR for the TCR CDR3 was performed with the HTBI primer set and the Qiagen OneStep RT-PCR kit. The public reads were quality trimmed at Q25 with fastp and then assembled into clones with MiXCR by TCRdb, keeping productive beta chains. Rows with one shared CDR3 protein collapse into an entry with the most common genes and DNA. This sample lists 310,000 or so distinct CDR3 sequences; approximately 17% were detected once. The top ten clonotypes cover around 57% of the sample. The sample consisted of blood. All receptors come from a woman aged 55-70 years with Graves' ophthalmopathy.

This clonotype has only a few counts. The chain carries TRBV7-2 and TRBJ1-6; 7 nucleotides line up with TRBD1. Losses at the gene ends were 2 bases for V and 8 bases for J; bases not matched to a gene: 6. CDR3 length: 15 residues. Germline lookup yields CDR1 SGHTA and CDR2 FQGNSA. The CDR3 DNA reads TGTGCCAGCAGCTTAACGTTTCAGGGGGATTCACCCCTCCACTTT. It translates to CASSLTFQGDSPLHF.

The V and J genes are TRBV6-6 and TRBJ2-5, with a possible D match to TRBD2 (6 bases). Trimming pared 1 base from V and 4 bases from J, leaving 19 bases between. The germline V gene has CDR1 MNHNY and CDR2 SVGAGI (reference sequence). The CDR3 covers 17 residues. CDR3 amino acids: CASSYYGGTGTRETQYF. Written as DNA, the CDR3 is TGTGCCAGCAGTTACTACGGAGGGACCGGGACTCGAGAGACCCAGTACTTC.

This clonotype was seen repeatedly, ten times or more. This chain uses TRBV12-3 or TRBV12-4 with TRBJ1-2; no clear D. The CDR3 consists of 11 residues. V was shortened by 6 bases and J by 1 base, with 3 bases between the two germline ends. Written as DNA, the CDR3 is TGTGCCAGCAGCGATAACTATGGCTACACCTTC. Translation gives CASSDNYGYTF.

Many counts were recorded for this clonotype. This chain connects TRBV7-6 to TRBJ2-5, with a possible D match to TRBD1 (6 bases). Germline V gives CDR1 SGHVS, CDR2 FNYEAQ. This CDR3 is built from 15 residues. With 5 bases removed from V and 7 bases from J, the gap between germline ends came to 20 bases. CDR3 region: CASSQSTGRLGTQYF. CDR3 sequence (DNA): TGTGCCAGCAGCCAATCGACAGGACGCCTCGGGACCCAGTACTTC. Full variable domain (remainder filled in from reference TRBV7-6 and TRBJ2-5): GAGVSQSPRYKVTKRGQDVALRCDPISGHVSLYWYRQALGQGPEFLTYFNYEAQQDKSGLPNDRFSAERPEGSISTLTIQRTEQRDSAMYRCASSQSTGRLGTQYFGPGTRLLVL.

In this sample, this clonotype turned up many times. J is TRBJ1-2 and V is TRBV2; D gene uncertain. The CDR3 is 14 amino acids. V was clipped by 7 bases and J by 3 bases, with 15 bases between them. The germline gives CDR1 SNHLY, CDR2 FYNNEI. CDR3 residues: CASTRESWDYGYTF. The CDR3 nucleotides are TGTGCCAGCACCCGCGAATCCTGGGACTATGGCTACACCTTC.

A word on this clonotype: Being one base from a much bigger clone, this may be a read error. Since no conserved phenylalanine or tryptophan closes the CDR3, a read error is the likely cause. V usage is TRBV11-2 and J usage is TRBJ1-6; TRBD1 matches at 8 bases. The CDR3 runs 14 residues. Germline V lookup: CDR1 SGHAT, CDR2 FQNNGV. After removal of 7 bases from V and 7 bases from J, the junction contained 6 bases not matched to a gene. The CDR3: CASINRQGNSPLHS. The CDR3 DNA sequence: TGTGCCAGCATAAACCGACAGGGGAATTCACCCCTCCACTCT.

V is TRBV6-4 and J is TRBJ1-1; possibly TRBD1 for D (6 bases). Germline V gene sequence: CDR1 MRHNA, CDR2 SNTAGT. Trimming left V 5 bases short and J 4 bases short, with 14 bases between. The CDR3 is 14 residues long. CDR3 sequence (DNA): TGTGCCAGCAGTATTACAGGGTCCTCCACTGAAGCTTTCTTT. It is translated as CASSITGSSTEAFF.

This clonotype was seen many times. CDR3 region: CASRKDRNNYNEQFF. Written as DNA, the CDR3 is TGTGCCAGCAGAAAGGACAGAAATAATTACAATGAGCAGTTCTTC. The V gene is TRBV28, the J gene TRBJ2-1; the D gene is possibly TRBD1 (6 bases). Germline V gives CDR1 MDHEN, CDR2 SYDVKM. V lost 6 bases, J lost 4 bases, and 16 bases lay in between. CDR3 length equals 15 residues.

To note about this clonotype: A much larger clone differs from this one at a single base, so this may be a read error. This CDR3 is missing its conserved last phenylalanine or tryptophan, likely due to a read error. CDR3 DNA: TGCGCCAGCAGCCAAGGTCAGGGGGCGGGCGGCTACACCCTC. Translated, it gives CASSQGQGAGGYTL. The V gene is TRBV4-3, the J gene TRBJ1-2; 8 nucleotides line up with TRBD1. This CDR3 has 14 residues. Per germline, CDR1 LGHNA and CDR2 YSLEER. Unmatched junction bases numbered 6, after V lost 1 base and J lost 8 bases.

The CDR3 region is CASSPTAGGYEQYF. DNA for the CDR3: TGCGCCAGCAGCCCGACGGCTGGCGGATACGAGCAGTACTTC. The rearrangement joins TRBV5-1 to TRBJ2-7; no definite D call. V dropped 4 bases and J dropped 4 bases, with 15 bases sitting between them. Germline V lookup: CDR1 SGHRS, CDR2 YFSETQ. This CDR3 contains 14 residues.

The chain carries TRBV10-1 and TRBJ2-3; D call uncertain. Trimming shortened V by 4 bases and J by 0 bases, and 8 bases separated the two germline ends. Germline values: CDR1 WNHNN, CDR2 SYGVQD (reference sequence). This CDR3 region has 14 residues. Here the CDR3 reads CASSGARSTDTQYF. The CDR3 DNA reads as TGCGCCAGCAGTGGTGCGAGAAGCACAGATACGCAGTATTTT.

This clonotype was picked up many times. The J gene is TRBJ2-1, the V gene TRBV20-1, with 9 bases aligning to TRBD2. The CDR3 loop spans 16 amino acids. Germline V lookup: CDR1 DFQATT, CDR2 SNEGSKA (reference sequence). V lost 0 bases to trimming and J lost 8 bases; unmatched junction nucleotides: 11. The CDR3 nucleotides read TGCAGTGCTAGAGACCCTTCCGGACTAGCGTTCTATGAGCAGTTCTTC. It translates to CSARDPSGLAFYEQFF.

This clonotype was seen a few times. This chain uses TRBV24-1 with TRBJ2-1; 9 bases line up with TRBD1. V gave up 4 bases and J gave up 7 bases; unmatched junction bases: 4. The CDR3 totals 14 residues. Germline V gives CDR1 KGHDR, CDR2 SFDVKD. CDR3 sequence reads: CATSDPGQGNEQFF. The CDR3 DNA follows: TGTGCCACCAGTGACCCGGGACAGGGAAATGAGCAGTTCTTC.

J is TRBJ1-2 and V is TRBV27; a weak D match, TRBD1 (6 bases). Trimming took 5 bases from V and 1 from J, leaving 8 bases between them. CDR1 is MNHEY, CDR2 SMNVEV, per germline (reference sequence). This CDR3 has 13 amino acids. The CDR3 protein is CASSDRSNYGYTF. In DNA, the CDR3 is TGTGCCAGCAGTGACAGGAGTAACTATGGCTACACCTTC.

This clonotype has at least ten counts. The rearrangement uses TRBV3-1 and TRBJ1-2; weak D call: TRBD1 (5 bases). The CDR3 consists of 16 residues. Germline loops: CDR1 LGHDT, CDR2 YNNKEL (reference sequence). Trimming removed 1 base at V and 4 bases at J, with 16 bases between. In nucleotides, the CDR3 is TGTGCCAGCAGCCAAGCATCGCAGGGTTCGACCTATGGCTACACCTTC. Amino acids: CASSQASQGSTYGYTF.

This sequence joins TRBV15 and TRBJ2-1; 14 nucleotides align to TRBD2. V gave up 1 base and J gave up 1 base; unmatched junction bases: 3. This CDR3 region has 18 residues. The germline V gene has CDR1 LNHNV and CDR2 YYDKDF (reference sequence). The CDR3 coding sequence is TGTGCCACCAGCAGAGGGGGACTAGCGGGAGAGTCCTACAATGAGCAGTTCTTC. It codes for CATSRGGLAGESYNEQFF.

Details on this clonotype: A much larger clonotype is one base distant, so this may be a read error. The rearrangement joins TRBV6-2 or TRBV6-3 to TRBJ2-1; tentatively, D is TRBD1 (6 bases). V was pared by 11 bases and J by 2 bases, with 19 bases between. CDR3 length: 15 amino acids. From germline, CDR1 is MNHEY and CDR2 SVGEGT. The DNA for the CDR3 is TGTGCCGTCCGGAGAGGCCAGGGGACCTACAATGAGCAGTTCTTC. This sequence encodes CAVRRGQGTYNEQFF.

This clonotype has a handful of counts. The chain carries TRBV6-2 or TRBV6-3 and TRBJ1-4; D is ambiguous. Germline V gives CDR1 MNHEY, CDR2 SVGEGT. The CDR3 is made up of 14 amino acids. The V end lost 7 bases, the J end lost 7 bases, and 16 bases lay between the germline ends. The CDR3 spells CASKMDGGSEKLFF. As DNA, the CDR3 is TGTGCCAGCAAAATGGACGGAGGGAGTGAAAAACTGTTTTTT.

This clonotype showed up many times. The chain joins TRBV7-2 to TRBJ1-5; D remains unclear. The CDR3 is 14 residues long. The germline V and J ends were trimmed by 2 bases and 9 bases, with 14 bases remaining between them. The germline CDR1 and CDR2 sequences are SGHTA and FQGNSA. For the CDR3, the DNA is TGTGCCAGCAGCTTATTCGACCGAAGTTTGCCCCAGCATTTT. Protein sequence: CASSLFDRSLPQHF.

Worth noting for this clonotype: A much more abundant neighbour one base away suggests this may be a read error. The gene calls are TRBV7-2 and TRBJ1-2; weak D call: TRBD1 (6 bases). The V end lost 5 bases, the J end lost 0 bases, and 13 bases lay between the germline ends. The CDR3 contains 15 residues. Germline V gene data show CDR1 as SGHTA and CDR2 as FQGNSA. The CDR3 loop reads CASSPTSGANYGYTF. As DNA, the CDR3 is TGTGCCAGCAGCCCCACCTCAGGGGCTAACTATGGCTACACCTTC.

At least ten counts were recorded for this clonotype. The chain has TRBV12-3 or TRBV12-4 and TRBJ2-5, with D perhaps matching TRBD2 (6 bases). This CDR3 contains 15 residues. Between the trimmed V and J ends, which lost 3 bases and 2 bases, there was a span of 13 bases. The CDR3 here is CASSFEWDWQETQYF. The CDR3 nucleotides are TGTGCCAGCAGTTTTGAGTGGGACTGGCAAGAGACCCAGTACTTC.

This clonotype was seen ten or more times. This chain connects TRBV6-2 or TRBV6-3 to TRBJ2-7; possibly TRBD1 for D (5 bases). Germline V lookup: CDR1 MNHEY, CDR2 SVGEGT. Trimming removed 1 base at V and 2 bases at J, with 9 bases between. CDR3 length: 14 residues. Here the CDR3 reads CASSYLTGTYEQYF. As DNA, the CDR3 is TGTGCCAGCAGTTACTTAACAGGAACCTACGAGCAGTACTTC.

For this clonotype: Since a much larger clone is just one base distant, this may be a read error. The chain employs TRBV2 and TRBJ1-6; possibly TRBD1 for D (5 bases). V was pared by 6 bases and J by 4 bases, with 13 bases between. Germline loops: CDR1 SNHLY, CDR2 FYNNEI. The CDR3 is 15 residues long. The CDR3 region has the DNA TGTGCCAGCAGCCTACGGGGCCCGTATAATTCACCCCTCCACTTT. Amino acids: CASSLRGPYNSPLHF.

A remark on this clonotype: A read error may account for a junction end that differs from germline. V gene TRBV12-3 or TRBV12-4 combines with J gene TRBJ2-1; 11 bases line up with TRBD1. This CDR3 has 17 amino acids. CDR3 loop: CASSLVSGQGAFNGQFF. CDR3 DNA: TGTGCCAGCAGTTTAGTATCCGGACAGGGGGCCTTCAATGGGCAGTTCTTC.

Many counts were recorded for this clonotype. At one end, the junction sequence differs from germline, possibly due to a read error. V is TRBV9 and J is TRBJ2-7, with a possible D match to TRBD2 (5 bases). CDR1 is SGDLS and CDR2 is YYNGEE in the germline V gene. The CDR3 length is 14 residues. CDR3 DNA sequence: TGTGCCAGCAGCGTAGGGGCTAGCTCCAACGAGCAGTACTTC. Amino acid sequence: CASSVGASSNEQYF.

This clonotype was seen a handful of times. The J gene is TRBJ2-2, the V gene TRBV29-1, with 8 bases aligning to TRBD1. V was clipped by 7 bases and J by 4 bases; unmatched bases: 2. Per the germline V gene, CDR1 is SQVTM and CDR2 is ANQGSEA. The CDR3 has 12 amino acids. CDR3 amino acids: CSGTGFTGELFF. The CDR3 nucleotides read TGCAGCGGGACAGGGTTCACCGGGGAGCTGTTTTTT.

This clonotype was detected ten times or more. The chain employs TRBV5-1 and TRBJ1-4; D gene ambiguous. Germline CDR1 and CDR2: SGHRS and YFSETQ. V was pared by 0 bases and J by 3 bases, with 6 bases between. This CDR3 region has 14 residues. The CDR3 DNA reads as TGCGCCAGCAGCTTGGCCGTTTCTAATGAAAAACTGTTTTTT. The encoded protein is CASSLAVSNEKLFF.

Only a few counts were recorded for this clonotype. The chain links TRBV20-1 to TRBJ1-6; D is possibly TRBD1 (6 bases). The V end was cut by 0 bases, the J end by 9 bases, with 12 bases between. The CDR3 contains 14 residues. The V gene's germline CDR1 is DFQATT and CDR2 SNEGSKA (reference sequence). This chain's CDR3 is CSARDRRGGSPLHF. The CDR3 bases are TGCAGTGCTAGAGATCGCAGGGGTGGTTCACCCCTCCACTTT.